Below, 9 T cell receptor beta chains from the same sample are listed, as sequenced in a study of blood T cells in healthy people across ages. Primed by a sample-barcoded 5' primer and a J-beta primer mix, a second PCR proceeded for about 6 to 11 cycles. TCRdb reanalysed the 5' RACE reads using MiXCR and keeps one entry per CDR3 protein. The repertoire includes about 780,000 distinct CDR3 sequences, about 46% of them detected once, and around 18% sits in the top ten. The sample taken for sequencing was blood. These TCRs come from an older man in good health.

The chain uses TRBV7-2 and TRBJ2-1; TRBD2 matches at 11 bases. J gave up 6 bases and V 5 bases, and 6 bases lay outside the gene matches. CDR3 length equals 15 residues. CDR1 is SGHTA, CDR2 FQGNSA, per germline. In DNA, the CDR3 is TGTGCCAGCAGCCCCCGGACTAGCGGGTTCAATGAGCAGTTCTTC. It specifies CASSPRTSGFNEQFF.

As concerns this clonotype: The junction departs from germline at one end; a sequencing error may be responsible. The chain employs TRBV5-1 and TRBJ1-1, with TRBD1 matching 11 bases. Germline V gene sequence: CDR1 SGHRS, CDR2 YFSETQ. This CDR3 contains 14 residues. CDR3 region: CASSGGTGGTVAFF. CDR3 DNA sequence: TGCGCCAGCAGCGGCGGGACAGGGGGAACTGTAGCTTTCTTT.

This clonotype was detected only a few times. The chain links TRBV28 to TRBJ2-7; TRBD1 is a possible D gene (5 bases). Trimming removed 6 bases at V and 1 base at J, with 10 bases between. The germline V gene has CDR1 MDHEN and CDR2 SYDVKM. The CDR3 extends over 13 amino acids. CDR3 DNA sequence: TGTGCCAGCAGGATACAGGATTCCTACGAGCAGTACTTC. Protein product: CASRIQDSYEQYF.

V and J are TRBV21-1 and TRBJ2-3; TRBD1, as called in the table, went unchecked against the DNA. TRBV21-1 has pseudogene status. CDR3 length equals 15 residues. As DNA, the CDR3 is TGTGCCAGCAGCAATTTCCGGGTTGAGGAAGATACGCAGTATTTT. Protein product: CASSNFRVEEDTQYF.

This chain's CDR3 is CASSQGPQHF. The CDR3 nucleotides are TGTGCCAGCAGCCAAGGACCCCAGCATTTT. The chain links TRBV5-5 to TRBJ1-5, with unresolved D. From germline, CDR1 is SGHKS and CDR2 YYEKEE (reference sequence). The V end lost 4 bases, the J end lost 10 bases, and 6 bases lay between the germline ends. This CDR3 spans 10 amino acids.

The sample holds many counts of this clonotype. This chain links TRBV20-1 with TRBJ2-3; 13 bases map to TRBD2. The CDR3 totals 16 residues. J was trimmed by 2 bases and V by 5 bases; bases with no gene match: 7. Germline assignment: CDR1 DFQATT and CDR2 SNEGSKA (reference sequence). In DNA, the CDR3 is TGCAGTGCTCCCGGACTAGCGGGAGTTAACACAGATACGCAGTATTTT. Translation gives CSAPGLAGVNTDTQYF.

This clonotype occurred many times. The rearrangement uses TRBV5-1 and TRBJ2-5; unclear D gene. Trimming pared 0 bases from V and 1 base from J, leaving 7 bases between. The CDR3 spans 14 residues. The germline V gene has CDR1 SGHRS and CDR2 YFSETQ. CDR3 residues: CASSLGPAQETQYF. Written as DNA, the CDR3 is TGCGCCAGCAGCTTGGGTCCAGCCCAAGAGACCCAGTACTTC.

The chain is built from TRBV9 and TRBJ2-1, with D unclear. Germline CDR1 is SGDLS and CDR2 is YYNGEE. The CDR3 extends over 17 amino acids. Trimming shortened V by 0 bases and J by 0 bases, and 13 bases separated the two germline ends. This CDR3 is CASSVEMKESSYNEQFF. The CDR3 DNA reads TGTGCCAGCAGCGTAGAAATGAAAGAGAGCTCCTACAATGAGCAGTTCTTC.

This clonotype was detected only a few times. The V and J genes are TRBV28 and TRBJ1-5, with D unresolved. The CDR3 sequence is 14 residues long. Trimming removed 3 bases from V and 0 bases from J, with 6 bases in between. The germline V gene has CDR1 MDHEN and CDR2 SYDVKM. The DNA for the CDR3 is TGTGCCAGCAGTTTTACACCTAGCAATCAGCCCCAGCATTTT. It codes for CASSFTPSNQPQHF.